What follows are 12 T cell receptor beta chains derived from one specimen sequenced in a study of cytomegalovirus exposure and HLA in healthy donors. Some clones are missing from TCRdb's copy, which holds only in-frame ones; the method was immunoSEQ multiplex PCR. The table records over 60,000 clones, about 94% of them present only once. The sequenced material came from PBMCs. These receptors came from a man between 18 and 35 years old in good health and CMV-seropositive.

Comment on this clone: Additional DNA sequences in this sample encode the identical CDR3. This chain connects TRBV5-1 to TRBJ2-3; TRBD1 matches 9 bases. V dropped 3 bases and J dropped 3; count of bases not matched to a gene: 2. From germline, CDR1 is SGHRS and CDR2 YFSETQ. The CDR3 contains 14 residues. This chain's CDR3 is CASSSDRGTDTQYF. As DNA, the CDR3 is TGCGCCAGCAGCTCTGACAGGGGGACAGATACGCAGTATTTT.

The chain recombines TRBV19 with TRBJ2-7; 9 bases are a match to TRBD1. Germline values: CDR1 LNHDA, CDR2 SQIVND (reference sequence). V gave up 5 bases and J gave up 2 bases; unmatched junction bases: 7. There are 15 residues in the CDR3. CDR3: CASSFHRDRAYEQYF. The CDR3 DNA reads as TGTGCCAGTAGTTTCCACCGGGACAGGGCCTACGAGCAGTACTTC.

The rearrangement links TRBV27 to TRBJ2-1; the D gene is possibly TRBD2 (6 bases). CDR3 size: 14 residues. Germline lookup yields CDR1 MNHEY and CDR2 SMNVEV (reference sequence). Trimming removed 5 bases from V and 4 bases from J, with 12 bases in between. The CDR3 loop reads CASSPGTAYNEQFF. The CDR3 nucleotides are TGTGCCAGCAGTCCCGGGACTGCTTACAATGAGCAGTTCTTC.

The chain joins TRBV29-1 to TRBJ2-1; D perhaps matches TRBD1 (5 bases). Germline CDR1 is SQVTM and CDR2 is ANQGSEA. The CDR3 loop spans 12 amino acids. V was cut by 1 base and J by 6 bases, with 7 bases left in between. The CDR3 loop reads CSVEVGLNEQFF. CDR3 DNA: TGCAGCGTTGAAGTGGGGCTCAATGAGCAGTTCTTC.

This sequence joins TRBV4-1 and TRBJ2-1, with D uncertain. The CDR3 spans 15 residues. Trimming shortened V by 4 bases and J by 1 base, and 11 bases separated the two germline ends. CDR1 and CDR2 (germline): MGHRA, YSYEKL. The CDR3 sequence: CASSLVSRSYNEQFF. CDR3 nucleotides: TGCGCCAGCAGCCTCGTATCTAGGTCCTACAATGAGCAGTTCTTC.

V usage is TRBV27 and J usage is TRBJ2-7; the match to TRBD2 covers 8 bases. V shed 1 base, J shed 0 bases, and the junction held 5 bases outside the gene matches. Germline values: CDR1 MNHEY, CDR2 SMNVEV (reference sequence). This CDR3 contains 16 residues. The CDR3 is CASSLWGSGASYEQYF. CDR3 nucleotides: TGTGCCAGCAGTTTATGGGGTAGCGGGGCCTCCTACGAGCAGTACTTC.

V and J are TRBV6-1 and TRBJ2-2; a possible D gene is TRBD2 (7 bases). With 8 bases removed from V and 6 bases from J, the gap between germline ends came to 19 bases. The CDR3 consists of 15 residues. Germline V CDR1 and CDR2: MNHNS, SASEGT. The DNA of the CDR3 is TGTGCCAGCGTGGGGGCGGGGGTCCCACCCGGGGAGCTGTTTTTT. This codes for CASVGAGVPPGELFF.

The chain recombines TRBV2 with TRBJ2-5, with 7 nucleotides matching TRBD1. This CDR3 comprises 15 residues. V lost 4 bases, J lost 4 bases, and 9 bases stayed unmatched. The germline V gene has CDR1 SNHLY and CDR2 FYNNEI. CDR3 DNA sequence: TGTGCCAGCAGTGTAGTCCGACAGGGCGGAGAGACCCAGTACTTC. This translates into CASSVVRQGGETQYF.

The rearrangement uses TRBV7-9 and TRBJ2-5; weak D call: TRBD2 (5 bases). This CDR3 contains 15 residues. Trimming took off 0 bases at V and 3 bases at J, with 11 bases between the two ends. CDR1 and CDR2 from the germline V gene are SEHNR and FQNEAQ (reference sequence). CDR3 sequence (DNA): TGTGCCAGCAGCTTAGCGAGGGCGGGCGAAGAGACCCAGTACTTC. As protein: CASSLARAGEETQYF.

The chain couples TRBV6-1 to TRBJ2-2; 7 positions agree with TRBD1. The germline gives CDR1 MNHNS, CDR2 SASEGT. The CDR3 is 13 amino acids. Trimming removed 9 bases from V and 1 base from J; junction bases left unmatched: 2. As DNA, the CDR3 is TGTGCCAGTCGGGACAGGAACACCGGGGAGCTGTTTTTT. This encodes CASRDRNTGELFF.

The rearrangement joins TRBV13 to TRBJ1-1; unclear D gene. Germline V gene sequence: CDR1 PRHDT, CDR2 FYEKMQ (reference sequence). The germline V and J ends were trimmed by 5 bases and 3 bases, with 7 bases remaining between them. The length of the CDR3 is 12 residues. CDR3 sequence: CASSRVYTEAFF. The CDR3 DNA follows: TGTGCCAGCAGCCGAGTGTACACTGAAGCTTTCTTT. Drawing the rest from reference TRBV13 and TRBJ1-1, the complete variable domain is AAGVIQSPRHLIKEKRETATLKCYPIPRHDTVYWYQQGPGQDPQFLISFYEKMQSDKGSIPDRFSAQQFSDYHSELNMSSLELGDSALYFCASSRVYTEAFFGQGTRLTVV.

CDR3: CASRGADRPNSPLHF. DNA for the CDR3: TGTGCCAGCAGAGGAGCTGACAGACCGAATTCACCCCTCCACTTT. V gene TRBV6-6 combines with J gene TRBJ1-6; TRBD1 is a possible D gene (5 bases). The CDR3 contains 15 residues. Between the trimmed V and J ends, which lost 6 bases and 7 bases, there was a span of 16 bases. The germline V gene encodes CDR1 MNHNY and CDR2 SVGAGI (reference sequence).